Presented here are 2 T cell receptor beta chains from one specimen sequenced in a study of identical twins. TCRdb recomputed calls from the 5' RACE reads with MiXCR, one row per CDR3 protein. The sample has fewer than 250,000 distinct CDR3 sequences; 6% to 8% are singletons. These data were likewise used in another study, on yellow fever vaccine responses in identical twins.

Sequences were obtained from CD8+ T cells sorted from blood. The receptors derive from a woman under 30 in good health.

The rearrangement links TRBV5-6 to TRBJ2-7, with 7 bases aligning to TRBD1. Trimming took 4 bases from V and 1 from J; bases not matched to a gene: 14. CDR1 is SGHDT, CDR2 YYEEEE, per germline. CDR3 length equals 17 residues. Here the CDR3 reads CASSPGTEGALSYEQYF. CDR3 sequence (DNA): TGTGCCAGCAGCCCTGGGACAGAAGGAGCCCTATCCTACGAGCAGTACTTC.

Many counts were recorded for this clonotype. The gene calls are TRBV9 and TRBJ2-1; 9 nucleotides line up with TRBD2. The length of the CDR3 is 16 residues. CDR1 SGDLS and CDR2 YYNGEE come from the germline V gene. Trimming removed 4 bases from V and 6 bases from J; junction bases left unmatched: 11. The CDR3 coding sequence is TGTGCCAGCAGCCCCCGAGCGGGAGGCCCCATCAATGAGCAGTTCTTC. It codes for CASSPRAGGPINEQFF.